The clone carrying this TCR beta chain has just a few counts. This sample was taken from a study of CD8+ T cells in alopecia areata. Germline V gives CDR1 LNHDA, CDR2 SQIVND (reference sequence). V dropped 6 bases and J dropped 7 bases, with 21 bases sitting between them. There are 15 residues in the CDR3. cDNA prepared by RNA extraction and subsequent reverse transcription served as the template for sequencing. Produced via immunoSEQ multiplex PCR; TCRdb's table is partial and in-frame only. The table lists about 99,000 clones, around 60% of them singletons, with around 10% in the top ten. The chain is built from TRBV19 and TRBJ1-2; perhaps TRBD1 as D (6 bases). The sequence was obtained from a human donor in good health. Material: CD4+ T cells sorted from blood. CDR3 nucleotides: TGTGCCAGTAGACCCCTCCGGCAGGGGCTGTTTGGCTACACCTTC. Protein sequence: CASRPLRQGLFGYTF. The full variable domain, in which reference TRBV19 and TRBJ1-2 provide the parts outside the CDR3, is DGGITQSPKYLFRKEGQNVTLSCEQNLNHDAMYWYRQDPGQGLRLIYYSQIVNDFQKGDIAEGYSVSREKKESFPLTVTSAQKNPTAFYLCASRPLRQGLFGYTFGSGTRLTVV.